The rows below give T cell receptor beta chains drawn from one sample of a study of T-cell reconstitution after alpha-beta-depleted transplantation in children. Via MiXCR, TCRdb re-called the PCR reads, giving one row per CDR3 protein. The sample lists approximately 290,000 distinct CDR3 sequences; roughly 11% were seen once. Sample: peripheral blood, taken 180 days after TCRalphabeta/CD19-depleted stem cell transplant. These receptors all stem from a male patient between 2 and 10 years old who had a stem cell transplant for chronic granulomatous disease, so the T cells may come from the graft donor. CDR3s include the opening cysteine and the closing phenylalanine or tryptophan. D genes are given only for firm matches. The listing skips clone size in some rows; elsewhere it reads once, few, many or a size class.

V gene	clone size	D gene	J gene	CDR3 protein	CDR3 DNA
TRBV7-9	-	-	TRBJ2-7	CASSLDGAGRRNYEQYF	TGTGCCAGCAGCTTAGATGGGGCGGGGCGGAGGAACTACGAGCAGTACTTC
TRBV11-2	many	-	TRBJ2-7	CASSLVSGADSPSYEQYF	TGTGCCAGCAGCTTAGTGTCGGGGGCCGACTCCCCCTCCTACGAGCAGTACTTC
TRBV20-1	many	-	TRBJ2-7	CSASERTGSSYEQYF	TGCAGTGCTAGCGAGCGGACGGGTAGCTCCTACGAGCAGTACTTC
TRBV20-1	many	TRBD2	TRBJ2-1	CSARDLGRTTSGYNEQFF	TGCAGTGCTAGAGATCTCGGGAGGACGACTAGCGGCTACAATGAGCAGTTCTTC
TRBV3-1	many	TRBD2	TRBJ2-3	CASRVRDHQVEDGGSRPDTQYF	TGTGCCAGCAGGGTTCGAGACCATCAAGTAGAGGACGGCGGGAGTAGACCAGATACGCAGTATTTT
TRBV5-1	many	TRBD2	TRBJ2-1	CASSLARLAGEDEQFF	TGCGCCAGCAGCTTGGCCAGACTAGCGGGAGAGGATGAGCAGTTCTTC
TRBV7-2	many	-	TRBJ2-1	CASSYYLGDMRYNEQFF	TGTGCCAGCAGCTACTACCTAGGGGACATGCGCTACAATGAGCAGTTCTTC
TRBV28	many	TRBD2	TRBJ2-3	CASSSNGRVTDTQYF	TGTGCCAGCAGTTCAAACGGGAGGGTCACAGATACGCAGTATTTT
TRBV12-3/TRBV12-4	many	-	TRBJ1-5	CASSRPGSVRNF	TGTGCCAGCAGCCGCCCAGGGTCCGTAAGAAATTTT
TRBV16	many	-	TRBJ1-1	CASSQMSEDLGAFF	TGTGCCAGCAGCCAAATGTCTGAGGATCTAGGGGCTTTCTTT
TRBV18	few	-	TRBJ1-4	CASSPFGPPSNEKLFF	TGTGCCAGCTCACCTTTCGGACCGCCCTCTAATGAAAAACTGTTTTTT
TRBV12-3/TRBV12-4	many	-	TRBJ2-3	CASSPRRGQDTQYF	TGTGCCAGCAGCCCGAGGAGGGGACAGGATACGCAGTATTTT
TRBV27	many	-	TRBJ2-2	CASSPRRGNTGELFF	TGTGCCAGCAGTCCTCGGCGGGGGAACACCGGGGAGCTGTTTTTT
TRBV20-1	many	TRBD2	TRBJ2-1	CSARDAAGPGMYEQFF	TGCAGTGCTAGAGACGCAGCGGGGCCAGGGATGTATGAGCAGTTCTTC
TRBV5-1	many	TRBD2	TRBJ2-7	CASSLPLAGGRKQYF	TGCGCCAGCAGCTTGCCGCTAGCGGGAGGGAGAAAGCAGTACTTC
TRBV12-3/TRBV12-4	many	-	TRBJ2-3	CASSLNHPTDTQYF	TGTGCCAGCAGTTTAAATCATCCCACAGATACGCAGTATTTT
TRBV7-2	many	-	TRBJ2-5	CASSGGSLVWQETQYF	TGTGCCAGCAGCGGAGGGAGTTTGGTATGGCAAGAGACCCAGTACTTC
TRBV29-1	-	-	TRBJ2-1	CSADRAFSYNEQFF	TGCAGCGCCGATCGGGCTTTCTCCTACAATGAGCAGTTCTTC
TRBV5-6	many	-	TRBJ1-2	CASSLSSWGYTF	TGTGCCAGCAGCTTGTCATCATGGGGCTACACCTTC
TRBV29-1	many	-	TRBJ1-1	CSVDGTEAFF	TGCAGCGTGGACGGCACTGAAGCTTTCTTT
TRBV24-1	-	-	TRBJ1-2	CGAIYLQILVDDLGYGYTF	TGTGGGGCCATTTATTTGCAAATCCTTGTGGACGACCTGGGATATGGCTACACCTTC
TRBV5-4	many	TRBD1	TRBJ2-3	CASSSPLGQGTDTQYF	TGTGCCAGCAGCTCACCTCTGGGACAGGGCACAGATACGCAGTATTTT
TRBV5-1	-	-	TRBJ2-1	CASSTGHWGRNEQFF	TGCGCCAGCAGCACGGGACACTGGGGGAGGAATGAGCAGTTCTTC
TRBV12-3/TRBV12-4	many	-	TRBJ1-1	CASSRDSTEAFF	TGTGCCAGCAGTAGAGATAGCACTGAAGCTTTCTTT
TRBV18	-	-	TRBJ1-1	CASSPTDGGWTEAFF	TGTGCCAGCTCACCGACCGACGGAGGATGGACTGAAGCTTTCTTT